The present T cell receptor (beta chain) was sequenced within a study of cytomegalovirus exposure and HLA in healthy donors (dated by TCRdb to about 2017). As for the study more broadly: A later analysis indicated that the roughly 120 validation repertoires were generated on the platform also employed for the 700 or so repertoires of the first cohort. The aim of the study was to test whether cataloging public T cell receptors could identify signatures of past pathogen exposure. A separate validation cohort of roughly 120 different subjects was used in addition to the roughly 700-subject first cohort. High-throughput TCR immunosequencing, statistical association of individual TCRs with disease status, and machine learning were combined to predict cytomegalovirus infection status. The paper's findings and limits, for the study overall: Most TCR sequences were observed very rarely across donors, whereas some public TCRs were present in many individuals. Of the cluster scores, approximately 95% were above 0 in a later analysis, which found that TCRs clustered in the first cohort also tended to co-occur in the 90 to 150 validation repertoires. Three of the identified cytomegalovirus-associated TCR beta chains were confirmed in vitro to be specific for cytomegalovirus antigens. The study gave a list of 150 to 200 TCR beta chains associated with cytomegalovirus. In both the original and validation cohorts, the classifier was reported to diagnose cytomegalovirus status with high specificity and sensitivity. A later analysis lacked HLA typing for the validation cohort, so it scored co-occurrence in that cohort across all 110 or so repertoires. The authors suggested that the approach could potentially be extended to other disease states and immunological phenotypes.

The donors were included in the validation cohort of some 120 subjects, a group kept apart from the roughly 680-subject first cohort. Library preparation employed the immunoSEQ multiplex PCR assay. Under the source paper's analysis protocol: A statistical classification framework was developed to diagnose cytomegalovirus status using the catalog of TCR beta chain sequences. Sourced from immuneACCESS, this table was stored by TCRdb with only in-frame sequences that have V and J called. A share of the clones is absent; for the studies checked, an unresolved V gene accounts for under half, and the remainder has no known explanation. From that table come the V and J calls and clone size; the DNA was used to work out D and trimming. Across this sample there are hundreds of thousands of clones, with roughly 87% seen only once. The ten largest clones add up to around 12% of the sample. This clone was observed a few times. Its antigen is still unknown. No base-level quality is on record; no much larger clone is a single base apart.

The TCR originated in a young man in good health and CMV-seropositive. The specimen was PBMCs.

The DNA is TGTGCCAGCAGCTTAGGGGGACTAGCATCCGAGCAGTTCTTC. Its coded protein is CASSLGGLASEQFF. Recombination linked TRBV7-3 to TRBJ2-1, and TRBD2 aligns with 9 junction nucleotides. The CDR3, from cysteine to phenylalanine, totals 14 residues. The only DNA kept is the CDR3, 42 bases in frame from the first base. From a lookup of the germline V gene, CDR1 and CDR2 are SGHTA and FQGTGA. For this chain, trimming is 2 bases at the V end and 10 bases at the J end, and the number of junction bases without a gene match is 6.